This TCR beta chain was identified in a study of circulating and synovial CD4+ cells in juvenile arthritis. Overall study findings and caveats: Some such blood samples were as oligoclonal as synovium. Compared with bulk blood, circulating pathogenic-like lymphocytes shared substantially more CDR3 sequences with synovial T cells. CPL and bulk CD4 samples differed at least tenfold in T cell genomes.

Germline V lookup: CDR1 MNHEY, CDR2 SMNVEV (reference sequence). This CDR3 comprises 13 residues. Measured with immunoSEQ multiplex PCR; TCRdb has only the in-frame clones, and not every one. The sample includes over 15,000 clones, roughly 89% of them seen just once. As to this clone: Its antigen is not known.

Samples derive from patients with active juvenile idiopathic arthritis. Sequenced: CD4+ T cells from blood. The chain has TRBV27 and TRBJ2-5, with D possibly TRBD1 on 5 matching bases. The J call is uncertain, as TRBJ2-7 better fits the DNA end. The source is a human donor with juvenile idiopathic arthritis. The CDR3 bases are TGTGCCAGCAGTTCCAGGGTGTACTACGAGCAGTACTTC. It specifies CASSSRVYYEQYF.